Listed here are 30 T cell receptor beta chains from one sample, sequenced in a study of cytomegalovirus exposure and HLA in healthy donors. Sequencing was performed with immunoSEQ multiplex PCR; in TCRdb, only in-frame clones are kept and a portion is missing. The repertoire holds over 45,000 clones, with 90% to 95% as singletons. Material: PBMCs. The receptors were sampled from a woman younger than 35 in good health and CMV-seronegative.

DNA for the CDR3: TGTGCCAGCAGCTTGGACAGGGTCGGTAATTCACCCCTCCACTTT. Residues: CASSLDRVGNSPLHF. V usage is TRBV7-9 and J usage is TRBJ1-6; TRBD1 matches 8 bases. The length of the CDR3 is 15 residues. J lost 6 bases, V lost 3 bases, and 4 bases had no gene match. Germline CDR1 and CDR2: SEHNR and FQNEAQ (reference sequence).

The J gene is TRBJ2-5, the V gene TRBV19; 9 bases map to TRBD2. Germline trimming cut 8 bases from V and 4 bases from J; bases unmatched to any gene: 8. Germline values: CDR1 LNHDA, CDR2 SQIVND (reference sequence). This CDR3 has 14 amino acids. The CDR3 DNA reads as TGTGCCAGTGCGGGGGGGCTAGCAGGAGAGACCCAGTACTTC. Its translation is CASAGGLAGETQYF.

The chain combines TRBV11-2 with TRBJ1-4, with a weak D call TRBD1 (5 bases). CDR1 and CDR2 from the germline V gene are SGHAT and FQNNGV. The CDR3 is 16 residues long. Deletions cut 5 bases from V and 0 bases from J, with 13 bases between. The CDR3 coding sequence is TGTGCCAGCAGCCCAAGGACACCAGCAACTAATGAAAAACTGTTTTTT. This translates into CASSPRTPATNEKLFF.

This sequence joins TRBV6-5 and TRBJ2-5; D may be TRBD1 (5 bases). Trimming pared 10 bases from V and 4 bases from J, leaving 19 bases between. From germline, CDR1 is MNHEY and CDR2 SVGAGI. CDR3 length: 14 amino acids. The CDR3: CATQRLDIVETQYF. The CDR3 DNA sequence: TGTGCCACCCAACGGTTGGACATAGTAGAGACCCAGTACTTC.

The chain employs TRBV6-1 and TRBJ2-1, with TRBD2 matching over 7 bases. V trimming: 3 bases; J trimming: 7 bases; junction bases outside the gene matches: 9. This CDR3 is built from 15 residues. Germline CDR1 reads MNHNS; CDR2 reads SASEGT. The CDR3 DNA follows: TGTGCCAGCAGTGAGGGGCGGGAGATGATAAATGAGCAGTTCTTC. Protein sequence: CASSEGREMINEQFF.

This clone was picked up one time. V gene TRBV18 combines with J gene TRBJ2-1, with 7 bases that match TRBD1. Germline CDR1 is KGHSH and CDR2 is LQKENI. The CDR3 loop spans 16 amino acids. After removal of 3 bases from V and 0 bases from J, the junction contained 5 bases not matched to a gene. The CDR3 sequence: CASSPGQRSSYNEQFF. CDR3 nucleotide sequence: TGTGCCAGCTCACCGGGACAGCGTAGCTCCTACAATGAGCAGTTCTTC.

The genes are TRBV7-9 and TRBJ2-1; 8 bases map to TRBD2. This CDR3 region has 13 residues. V was pared by 7 bases and J by 5 bases, with 4 bases of the junction left unmatched. Germline values: CDR1 SEHNR, CDR2 FQNEAQ (reference sequence). CDR3 in amino acids: CASNGAGDNEQFF. CDR3 sequence (DNA): TGTGCCAGCAACGGAGCGGGAGACAATGAGCAGTTCTTC.

This chain joins TRBV19 and TRBJ1-1, with D possibly matching TRBD1 (5 bases). The germline V and J ends were trimmed by 3 bases and 0 bases, with 11 bases remaining between them. The germline V gene has CDR1 LNHDA and CDR2 SQIVND (reference sequence). The length of the CDR3 is 15 residues. CDR3 sequence reads: CASSIPRGMNTEAFF. The DNA for the CDR3 is TGTGCCAGTAGTATCCCTCGGGGGATGAACACTGAAGCTTTCTTT.

The V call is TRBV4-3, the J call TRBJ2-2; 9 bases agree with TRBD2. V shed 0 bases and J 2 bases; nucleotides not matched to a gene: 16. Germline CDR1 LGHNA, CDR2 YSLEER. This CDR3 has 21 residues. In DNA form, the CDR3 reads TGCGCCAGCAGCCAAGATCCGAGGGGAAAGACTAGCGGTTACAACACCGGGGAGCTGTTTTTT. The encoded protein is CASSQDPRGKTSGYNTGELFF.

CDR3 region: CASSLDFPDTQYF. The DNA of the CDR3 is TGTGCCAGCAGCTTAGACTTCCCAGATACGCAGTATTTT. This rearrangement joins TRBV7-8 to TRBJ2-3, with no clear D. Trimming removed 1 base at V and 4 bases at J, with 6 bases between. The CDR3 spans 13 residues. CDR1 and CDR2 from the germline V gene are SGHVS and FQNEAQ. The variable domain in full, completed from reference TRBV7-8 and TRBJ2-3, reads GAGVSQSPRYKVAKRGQDVALRCDPISGHVSLFWYQQALGQGPEFLTYFQNEAQLDKSGLPSDRFFAERPEGSVSTLKIQRTQQEDSAVYLCASSLDFPDTQYFGPGTRLTVL.

CDR3 coding DNA: TGCGCCAGCAGCCAAGATTTGGGGCCTGCCGGGGAGCTGTTTTTT. Translation: CASSQDLGPAGELFF. The V call is TRBV4-3, the J call TRBJ2-2; a weak D match, TRBD1 (5 bases). Trimming left V 0 bases short and J 6 bases short, with 11 bases between. This CDR3 spans 15 amino acids. CDR1 and CDR2 (germline): LGHNA, YSLEER.

This clone was recorded only once. The V gene is TRBV7-9, the J gene TRBJ2-3; TRBD2 agrees at 8 bases. The CDR3 consists of 16 residues. Germline CDR1 reads SEHNR; CDR2 reads FQNEAQ (reference sequence). With 1 base clipped from V and 3 bases from J, the junction kept 6 bases outside the gene matches. The CDR3 loop reads CASSLGAGEVTDTQYF. DNA of the CDR3: TGTGCCAGCAGCTTAGGAGCGGGAGAGGTAACAGATACGCAGTATTTT.

The chain couples TRBV27 to TRBJ2-7; 10 bases are shared with TRBD2. Germline V gene sequence: CDR1 MNHEY, CDR2 SMNVEV (reference sequence). CDR3 length: 13 residues. The CDR3 DNA follows: TGTGCAGCGAGAGCGGGGGGGCACTACGAGCAGTACTTC. This codes for CAARAGGHYEQYF.

This CDR3 reads CASSLALPTLKETQYF. The CDR3 nucleotides read TGCGCCAGCAGCCTGGCTCTCCCTACCTTAAAAGAGACCCAGTACTTC. The chain has TRBV5-1 and TRBJ2-5; no clear D. Trimming shortened V by 4 bases and J by 3 bases, and 19 bases separated the two germline ends. Per germline, CDR1 SGHRS and CDR2 YFSETQ. There are 16 residues in the CDR3.

The chain combines TRBV6-4 with TRBJ2-3; 7 nucleotides line up with TRBD2. The CDR3 totals 16 residues. The ends lost 0 bases at V and 0 bases at J; junction bases unmatched: 3. The germline CDR1 and CDR2 sequences are MRHNA and SNTAGT. The CDR3 loop reads CASSDSAGASTDTQYF. The CDR3 DNA is TGTGCCAGCAGTGACTCGGCGGGAGCTAGCACAGATACGCAGTATTTT.

The chain joins TRBV2 to TRBJ2-5, with TRBD2 matching over 7 bases. Germline CDR1 SNHLY, CDR2 FYNNEI. The CDR3 is 14 residues long. The V segment lost 11 bases and the J segment 3 bases; nucleotides outside the gene matches: 12. The DNA for the CDR3 is TGTGCCTCCTACCCTGGGCTAGCGGAAGAGACCCAGTACTTC. Translated: CASYPGLAEETQYF. Using reference TRBV2 and TRBJ2-5 for the parts outside the CDR3, the full variable domain is EPEVTQTPSHQVTQMGQEVILRCVPISNHLYFYWYRQILGQKVEFLVSFYNNEISEKSEIFDDQFSVERPDGSNFTLKIRSTKLEDSAMYFCASYPGLAEETQYFGPGTRLLVL.

The rearrangement links TRBV19 to TRBJ1-2; 12 nucleotides align to TRBD1. The CDR3 sequence is 15 residues long. The V and J ends lost 3 bases and 5 bases, in that order; junction bases with no gene match: 4. Germline V gene lookup returns CDR1 LNHDA and CDR2 SQIVND (reference sequence). CDR3 bases: TGTGCCAGTAGTATCCTGGGACAGGGGGCGTATGGCTACACCTTC. Residues: CASSILGQGAYGYTF.

This clone was detected once. J is TRBJ2-3 and V is TRBV9, with D possibly being TRBD2 (5 bases). This CDR3 region has 15 residues. Germline loops: CDR1 SGDLS, CDR2 YYNGEE. V lost 4 bases, J lost 0 bases, and 12 bases lay in between. CDR3 protein: CASSFRGWSTDTQYF. In nucleotides, the CDR3 is TGTGCCAGCAGCTTCAGAGGGTGGAGCACAGATACGCAGTATTTT. The full variable domain, its missing parts supplied by reference TRBV9 and TRBJ2-3, is DSGVTQTPKHLITATGQRVTLRCSPRSGDLSVYWYQQSLDQGLQFLIQYYNGEERAKGNILERFSAQQFPDLHSELNLSSLELGDSALYFCASSFRGWSTDTQYFGPGTRLTVL.

This clone occurred once. This rearrangement joins TRBV27 to TRBJ1-2; TRBD1 matches at 7 bases. The germline V gene encodes CDR1 MNHEY and CDR2 SMNVEV (reference sequence). The CDR3 totals 15 residues. V shed 5 bases, J shed 7 bases, and the junction held 13 bases outside the gene matches. This CDR3 is CASSDRDHLSAGYTF. The CDR3, as DNA: TGTGCCAGCAGTGACAGGGACCACCTCTCGGCTGGCTACACCTTC.

The chain uses TRBV14 and TRBJ1-2; the match to TRBD1 covers 7 bases. CDR1 and CDR2 (germline): SGHDN, FVKESK. The V segment lost 3 bases and the J segment 6 bases; nucleotides outside the gene matches: 10. CDR3 length: 15 residues. The CDR3 nucleotides are TGTGCCAGCAGCCAGACAGGGTTGGGGCCTAATGGCTACACCTTC. Its translation is CASSQTGLGPNGYTF.

The chain uses TRBV11-2 and TRBJ2-1, with 7 positions matching TRBD1. The CDR3 length is 14 residues. Germline CDR1 SGHAT, CDR2 FQNNGV. The V segment lost 5 bases and the J segment 6 bases; nucleotides outside the gene matches: 7. The DNA of the CDR3 is TGTGCCAGCAGCGGGTGGGACAGTTTCAATGAGCAGTTCTTC. It codes for CASSGWDSFNEQFF.

This clone occurred once. The rearrangement joins TRBV7-6 to TRBJ2-7; 10 bases are shared with TRBD2. The CDR3 runs to 15 residues. J lost 2 bases, V lost 5 bases, and 6 bases had no gene match. The germline V gene has CDR1 SGHVS and CDR2 FNYEAQ. The CDR3 sequence is CASSPRTSGTYEQYF. CDR3 in DNA: TGTGCCAGCAGCCCCCGGACTAGCGGCACCTACGAGCAGTACTTC.

The chain carries TRBV18 and TRBJ1-2, with D unresolved. The CDR3 runs to 17 residues. The germline V and J ends were trimmed by 3 bases and 0 bases, with 17 bases remaining between them. Germline CDR1 reads KGHSH; CDR2 reads LQKENI. CDR3 sequence: CASSPLTEYQANYGYTF. As DNA, the CDR3 is TGTGCCAGCTCACCCCTAACAGAATACCAAGCTAACTATGGCTACACCTTC.

This clone was observed a handful of times. The CDR3 here is CASSEAPTGIDGYTF. In DNA, the CDR3 is TGTGCCAGCAGTGAAGCCCCGACAGGAATAGATGGCTACACCTTC. The V and J genes are TRBV2 and TRBJ1-2, with D tentatively TRBD1 (6 bases). The CDR3 has 15 residues. Germline V gene lookup returns CDR1 SNHLY and CDR2 FYNNEI. V dropped 0 bases and J dropped 6 bases, with 14 bases sitting between them.

The chain joins TRBV2 to TRBJ1-1, with a possible D match to TRBD1 (5 bases). The length of the CDR3 is 12 residues. CDR1 is SNHLY and CDR2 is FYNNEI in the germline V gene. The V and J ends lost 10 bases and 5 bases respectively, with 14 bases between them. The CDR3, as DNA: TGTGCCACCAAGGACGGGGGAACTGAAGCTTTCTTT. This encodes CATKDGGTEAFF.

This sequence joins TRBV27 and TRBJ1-2; 8 bases line up with TRBD1. Trimming removed 5 bases from V and 4 bases from J; junction bases left unmatched: 3. CDR3 length: 13 amino acids. The germline V gene has CDR1 MNHEY and CDR2 SMNVEV (reference sequence). This chain's CDR3 is CASSRQGPYGYTF. The CDR3, as DNA: TGTGCCAGCAGTCGACAGGGGCCCTATGGCTACACCTTC.

The chain recombines TRBV9 with TRBJ2-2, with TRBD2 identical over 9 bases. The CDR3 is 15 residues long. Looked up from germline, CDR1 is SGDLS and CDR2 is YYNGEE. Unmatched junction bases numbered 5, after V lost 3 bases and J lost 5 bases. The CDR3 protein is CASSATSGGTGELFF. As DNA, the CDR3 is TGTGCCAGCAGCGCGACTAGCGGCGGTACCGGGGAGCTGTTTTTT. Supplemented by reference TRBV9 and TRBJ2-2, the full variable domain reads DSGVTQTPKHLITATGQRVTLRCSPRSGDLSVYWYQQSLDQGLQFLIQYYNGEERAKGNILERFSAQQFPDLHSELNLSSLELGDSALYFCASSATSGGTGELFFGEGSRLTVL.

V gene TRBV29-1 combines with J gene TRBJ1-2; D unresolved. Germline CDR1 reads SQVTM; CDR2 reads ANQGSEA. V lost 3 bases and J lost 4, with 9 bases in between. The CDR3 sequence is 12 residues long. The CDR3 spells CSVDGVGYGYTF. The CDR3, as DNA: TGCAGCGTTGATGGAGTGGGCTATGGCTACACCTTC.

This chain uses TRBV5-1 with TRBJ1-1; 7 bases align to TRBD1. This CDR3 contains 17 residues. The V segment lost 0 bases and the J segment 4 bases; nucleotides outside the gene matches: 12. Germline CDR1 SGHRS, CDR2 YFSETQ. The CDR3 loop reads CASSLVTGAGGGTEAFF. CDR3 coding DNA: TGCGCCAGCAGCTTGGTAACAGGGGCGGGAGGCGGCACTGAAGCTTTCTTT.

The rearrangement uses TRBV15 and TRBJ2-3, with 8 bases that match TRBD2. This CDR3 spans 15 amino acids. Looked up from germline, CDR1 is LNHNV and CDR2 is YYDKDF (reference sequence). V lost 3 bases to trimming and J lost 2 bases; unmatched junction nucleotides: 4. DNA for the CDR3: TGTGCCACCAGCAGGAGCGGGGGCGTCACAGATACGCAGTATTTT. As protein: CATSRSGGVTDTQYF.